This T cell receptor (beta chain) was identified in a study of blood T cells in healthy people across ages. Study in general: Template switching captured about one barcoded beta molecule per two T cells. Study-wide results and limits: It was not known whether donors were CMV positive (a possible confounder of expanded clonotype changes). In long-lived donors, naive CD4+ cell counts and diversity exceeded those of aged donors.

In terms of origin and age, donors were healthy Caucasian individuals from Russia aged about 6 to 90. This clonotype was found once. Its specificity is unknown. A J-beta primer mix and a sample-barcoded 5' primer were used in a second PCR of about 6 to 12 cycles. MiXCR was run by TCRdb on the 5' RACE reads, yielding one entry per CDR3 protein. In the table there are about 1.4 million distinct CDR3 sequences, 55% to 75% of which are singletons. This CDR3 contains 12 residues. Trimming pared 4 bases from V and 2 bases from J, leaving 8 bases between. Per the germline V gene, CDR1 is SQVTM and CDR2 is ANQGSEA.

The J gene is TRBJ1-2, the V gene TRBV29-1; D gene ambiguous. The source of this sequence is a man aged 18 to 29 in good health. The sequenced sample was blood. The CDR3 is CSVGSTNYGYTF. CDR3 DNA: TGCAGCGTTGGTTCGACGAACTATGGCTACACCTTC.